A single TCR beta chain is shown here with its context. The data belong to a study of regulatory T cells in long-lasting Graves disease. Germline V gene lookup returns CDR1 MNHNS and CDR2 SASEGT. The CDR3 length is 13 residues. Construction of the TCR beta libraries employed iRepertoire HTBI primers in conjunction with Arm-PCR of CDR3 regions. Original processing notes: Throughout the samples, researchers identified 60 to 70 TRBV and approximately 15 TRBJ segments. TCRdb reprocessed the multiplex PCR reads with MiXCR, giving one entry per CDR3 protein. The V and J calls were determined by TCRdb, not by the authors. The profile covers 300,000 to 500,000 distinct CDR3 sequences, with less than 25% appearing a single time and under 25% taken by the ten largest. Time point reported: persistent/refractory GD, antithyroid drugs over 5 years with positive TRAb. Extracted RNA from PBMCs served as the source of the TCR library.

V gene TRBV6-1 combines with J gene TRBJ1-5, with D possibly TRBD1 on 5 matching bases. The sample was peripheral blood mononuclear cells (PBMCs), taken when the disease was refractory, from a patient treated with antithyroid drugs. This clonotype was sampled from a female donor with Graves disease. CDR3 region: CVSREGQNQPQHF. CDR3 DNA sequence: TGTGTCAGTCGAGAGGGGCAAAATCAGCCCCAGCATTTT.